This is a list of T cell receptor beta chains from one sample in a study of early T cells in non-severe SARS-CoV-2 infection. From the 5' RACE reads, TCRdb called clonotypes with MiXCR, one entry per CDR3 protein. The sample gives roughly 83,000 distinct CDR3 sequences, more than 9% of which show up once; 8% is in the top ten. The sequencing used whole blood, collected at baseline. Source of these receptors: an adult who was a healthcare worker with PCR-confirmed SARS-CoV-2 infection or an uninfected control (not recorded which). The CDR3 runs from the conserved cysteine through the conserved F or W. A D gene is named only where the DNA matches it firmly. Clone sizes are given selectively: once, few, many, or a class where the clone is expanded.

size: many; D: -; J: TRBJ2-3; V: TRBV18; CDR3: CASSPARVSGSDTQYF; DNA: TGTGCCAGCTCACCGGCGCGGGTTAGCGGCTCAGATACGCAGTATTTT
size: -; D: -; J: TRBJ2-5; V: TRBV20-1; CDR3: CSVKGQQETQYF; DNA: TGCAGTGTCAAGGGGCAGCAAGAGACCCAGTACTTC
size: many; D: -; J: TRBJ1-2; V: TRBV5-1; CDR3: CASSQGTSDYGYTF; DNA: TGCGCCAGCAGCCAAGGGACAAGCGACTATGGCTACACCTTC
size: -; D: -; J: TRBJ2-3; V: TRBV29-1; CDR3: CSVERGIAADTQYF; DNA: TGCAGCGTGGAGAGGGGGATTGCGGCAGATACGCAGTATTTT
size: many; D: -; J: TRBJ2-7; V: TRBV24-1; CDR3: CATSDWTSREQYF; DNA: TGTGCCACCAGTGATTGGACCTCCCGAGAGCAGTACTTC
size: -; D: -; J: TRBJ2-5; V: TRBV7-9; CDR3: CASSRQAKETQYF; DNA: TGTGCCAGCAGTAGACAGGCTAAAGAGACCCAGTACTTC
size: few; D: -; J: TRBJ2-1; V: TRBV12-3/TRBV12-4; CDR3: CASSPPTVSYNEQFF; DNA: TGTGCCAGCAGTCCACCGACGGTCTCCTACAATGAGCAGTTCTTC
size: few; D: -; J: TRBJ2-7; V: TRBV15; CDR3: CATSRDRNSYEQYF; DNA: TGTGCCACCAGCAGAGATCGGAACTCCTACGAGCAGTACTTC
size: -; D: TRBD1; J: TRBJ1-1; V: TRBV7-8; CDR3: CASRQGQASGNTEAFF; DNA: TGTGCCAGCAGACAAGGACAGGCTAGCGGTAACACTGAAGCTTTCTTT
size: few; D: -; J: TRBJ2-2; V: TRBV20-1; CDR3: CSARGVVSPSGTGELFF; DNA: TGCAGTGCTAGAGGGGTAGTCTCCCCATCCGGAACCGGGGAGCTGTTTTTT
size: -; D: -; J: TRBJ2-7; V: TRBV20-1; CDR3: CSASGTINSYEQYF; DNA: TGCAGTGCTTCCGGGACGATCAACTCCTACGAGCAGTACTTC
size: few; D: -; J: TRBJ2-1; V: TRBV9; CDR3: CASSVGGVPSYNEQFF; DNA: TGTGCCAGCAGCGTAGGGGGCGTACCCTCCTACAATGAGCAGTTCTTC
size: many; D: TRBD1; J: TRBJ2-1; V: TRBV4-2; CDR3: CATGTGINEQFF; DNA: TGTGCCACAGGGACAGGGATCAATGAGCAGTTCTTC
size: -; D: TRBD1; J: TRBJ2-1; V: TRBV5-1; CDR3: CASRVGQGVAGGNEQFF; DNA: TGCGCCAGCCGTGTGGGACAGGGGGTCGCGGGAGGCAATGAGCAGTTCTTC
size: -; D: TRBD1; J: TRBJ2-5; V: TRBV7-8; CDR3: CASSSGTAYQETQYF; DNA: TGTGCCAGCAGCTCCGGGACAGCGTACCAAGAGACCCAGTACTTC
size: few; D: -; J: TRBJ1-1; V: TRBV19; CDR3: CASSEDLNTEAFF; DNA: TGTGCCAGTAGCGAGGACCTGAACACTGAAGCTTTCTTT
size: few; D: -; J: TRBJ1-4; V: TRBV7-8; CDR3: CASSLGRGTEKLFF; DNA: TGTGCCAGCAGCCTGGGCCGGGGGACCGAAAAACTGTTTTTT
size: few; D: -; J: TRBJ2-1; V: TRBV19; CDR3: CASTPMGGTHNEQFF; DNA: TGTGCCAGTACTCCGATGGGCGGGACCCACAATGAGCAGTTCTTC
size: -; D: -; J: TRBJ2-6; V: TRBV5-6; CDR3: CASSSQGSGANVLTF; DNA: TGTGCCAGCAGCTCACAGGGCTCTGGGGCCAACGTCCTGACTTTC
size: few; D: TRBD1; J: TRBJ2-3; V: TRBV28; CDR3: CASSYRGSSDTQYF; DNA: TGTGCCAGCAGTTACAGGGGATCATCCGATACGCAGTATTTT
size: -; D: -; J: TRBJ2-5; V: TRBV5-4; CDR3: CASSYNSETQYF; DNA: TGTGCCAGCAGCTACAACTCGGAGACCCAGTACTTC
size: -; D: -; J: TRBJ1-6; V: TRBV9; CDR3: CASSVVAVNSPLHF; DNA: TGTGCCAGCAGCGTAGTGGCAGTAAATTCACCCCTCCACTTT
size: many; D: TRBD2; J: TRBJ2-1; V: TRBV20-1; CDR3: CSARGASGDLEFF; DNA: TGCAGTGCTAGGGGGGCTAGCGGGGACTTGGAGTTCTTC
size: few; D: TRBD2; J: TRBJ2-1; V: TRBV20-1; CDR3: CSATTPGLAGLYNEQFF; DNA: TGCAGTGCTACCACGCCGGGACTAGCGGGACTATACAATGAGCAGTTCTTC
size: -; D: -; J: TRBJ2-7; V: TRBV30; CDR3: CAWSSGNRYEQYF; DNA: TGTGCCTGGAGTTCAGGTAACCGGTACGAGCAGTACTTC
size: many; D: -; J: TRBJ2-5; V: TRBV7-8; CDR3: CAVLAGETQYF; DNA: TGTGCCGTCTTGGCGGGTGAGACCCAGTACTTC
size: many; D: TRBD2; J: TRBJ2-7; V: TRBV7-8; CDR3: CASSFPIAGGAYEQYF; DNA: TGTGCCAGCAGCTTCCCGATAGCGGGAGGTGCCTACGAGCAGTACTTC
size: -; D: TRBD2; J: TRBJ2-3; V: TRBV5-4; CDR3: CASSTSGAAGDTQYF; DNA: TGTGCCAGCAGCACTAGCGGAGCTGCGGGAGATACGCAGTATTTT
size: many; D: -; J: TRBJ1-6; V: TRBV7-9; CDR3: CASSLKGDNSPLHF; DNA: TGTGCCAGCAGCTTAAAAGGGGATAATTCACCCCTCCACTTT
size: many; D: TRBD2; J: TRBJ2-5; V: TRBV29-1; CDR3: CSVEGLAGVLRETQYF; DNA: TGCAGCGTTGAGGGACTAGCGGGAGTTCTTCGAGAGACCCAGTACTTC
size: many; D: TRBD1; J: TRBJ1-2; V: TRBV27; CDR3: CASSLSGQGNYGYTF; DNA: TGTGCCAGCAGTTTATCGGGACAGGGGAACTATGGCTACACCTTC
size: -; D: -; J: TRBJ2-3; V: TRBV7-6; CDR3: CASSLFETDTQYF; DNA: TGTGCCAGCAGCTTATTCGAGACAGATACGCAGTATTTT
size: -; D: TRBD1; J: TRBJ2-7; V: TRBV29-1; CDR3: CSVEDRGSYEQYF; DNA: TGCAGCGTTGAGGACAGGGGGTCCTACGAGCAGTACTTC
size: many; D: -; J: TRBJ2-3; V: TRBV14; CDR3: CASSRPTDTQYF; DNA: TGTGCCAGCAGCCGCCCCACAGATACGCAGTATTTT
size: many; D: TRBD1; J: TRBJ1-2; V: TRBV7-8; CDR3: CASGDRGNYGYTF; DNA: TGTGCCAGCGGGGACAGGGGAAACTATGGCTACACCTTC
size: many; D: TRBD2; J: TRBJ2-1; V: TRBV29-1; CDR3: CSVKTSGGALEQFF; DNA: TGCAGCGTCAAGACTAGCGGGGGGGCTCTTGAGCAGTTCTTC
size: few; D: -; J: TRBJ1-6; V: TRBV18; CDR3: CASSTTRGDSPLHF; DNA: TGTGCCAGCTCTACCACTCGTGGGGATTCACCCCTCCACTTT
size: -; D: TRBD1; J: TRBJ1-4; V: TRBV14; CDR3: CASSFRDREAEKLFF; DNA: TGTGCCAGCAGCTTCCGGGACAGGGAGGCAGAAAAACTGTTTTTT
size: few; D: -; J: TRBJ2-5; V: TRBV15; CDR3: CATSRANLGDLQETQYF; DNA: TGTGCCACCAGCAGAGCGAATCTAGGCGACCTCCAAGAGACCCAGTACTTC
size: few; D: -; J: TRBJ2-1; V: TRBV3-1; CDR3: CASSQLTDTSQFF; DNA: TGTGCCAGCAGCCAGTTGACCGACACCAGCCAGTTCTTC
size: -; D: -; J: TRBJ2-5; V: TRBV7-2; CDR3: CASSLSIGWQETQYF; DNA: TGTGCCAGCAGCTTGAGCATTGGGTGGCAAGAGACCCAGTACTTC
size: few; D: -; J: TRBJ2-7; V: TRBV25-1; CDR3: CASSKGVYEQYF; DNA: TGTGCCAGCAGTAAGGGAGTCTACGAGCAGTACTTC
size: -; D: TRBD1; J: TRBJ2-3; V: TRBV7-9; CDR3: CASSLFGQGGTDTQYF; DNA: TGTGCCAGCAGCTTATTCGGCCAGGGGGGCACAGATACGCAGTATTTT
size: many; D: -; J: TRBJ2-1; V: TRBV25-1; CDR3: CASSPTVRENEQFF; DNA: TGTGCCAGCAGCCCAACGGTAAGGGAGAATGAGCAGTTCTTC
size: few; D: -; J: TRBJ2-3; V: TRBV28; CDR3: CASRQDKTSTDTQYF; DNA: TGTGCCAGCAGACAAGACAAGACTAGCACAGATACGCAGTATTTT
size: -; D: TRBD1; J: TRBJ1-1; V: TRBV19; CDR3: CASRRNTGQGQAFF; DNA: TGTGCCAGTAGGAGAAATACGGGACAGGGACAAGCTTTCTTT
size: many; D: -; J: TRBJ1-5; V: TRBV20-1; CDR3: CSARGTGDSQPQHF; DNA: TGCAGTGCTAGGGGCACGGGAGACAGTCAGCCCCAGCATTTT
size: -; D: TRBD2; J: TRBJ2-1; V: TRBV10-1; CDR3: CASSDRLAGGYLEQFF; DNA: TGCGCCAGCAGTGACCGACTAGCGGGAGGATACTTAGAGCAGTTCTTC
size: few; D: TRBD1; J: TRBJ2-2; V: TRBV28; CDR3: CASSRPGQVMELFF; DNA: TGTGCCAGCAGTCGACCGGGACAGGTGATGGAGCTGTTTTTT
size: few; D: -; J: TRBJ2-1; V: TRBV20-1; CDR3: CSGAQGNEQFF; DNA: TGCAGTGGTGCCCAGGGCAATGAGCAGTTCTTC
size: -; D: -; J: TRBJ1-1; V: TRBV28; CDR3: CASRWYGMNTEAFF; DNA: TGTGCCAGCAGATGGTACGGAATGAACACTGAAGCTTTCTTT
size: many; D: -; J: TRBJ2-1; V: TRBV30; CDR3: CAWSKLYSYNEQFF; DNA: TGTGCCTGGAGTAAATTGTACTCCTACAATGAGCAGTTCTTC